The next 16 T cell receptor beta chains were all read from a single sample in a study of regulatory T cells in long-lasting Graves disease. Building of the TCR beta libraries involved iRepertoire HTBI primers and Arm-PCR of CDR3 regions. One entry per CDR3 protein results from TCRdb running MiXCR on the multiplex PCR reads. The sample lists about 310,000 distinct CDR3 sequences; over 15% were seen once. Regarding time point: newly diagnosed GD, antithyroid drugs for less than 3 months. RNA extracted from PBMCs served as the sequencing template. Sequencing used peripheral blood mononuclear cells (PBMCs), obtained at new diagnosis, from a patient treated with antithyroid drugs. The receptors stem from a female donor with Graves disease.

This clonotype showed up many times. The chain combines TRBV19 with TRBJ2-3; the match to TRBD2 covers 7 bases. The CDR3 length is 16 residues. The V gene end was trimmed by 4 bases and the J gene end by 0 bases; junction bases not matched to a gene: 7. Germline CDR1 and CDR2: LNHDA and SQIVND (reference sequence). CDR3 in DNA: TGTGCCAGTAGTAGGGGAGGGGCAGCTAGCACAGATACGCAGTATTTT. This translates into CASSRGGAASTDTQYF.

This clonotype was counted ten times or more. The gene calls are TRBV20-1 and TRBJ2-1; D is possibly TRBD1 (6 bases). V gave up 1 base and J gave up 3 bases, with 13 bases separating them. The CDR3 runs to 15 residues. CDR1 DFQATT and CDR2 SNEGSKA come from the germline V gene (reference sequence). The CDR3 protein is CSARATGMSYNEQFF. Written as DNA, the CDR3 is TGCAGTGCTAGAGCTACAGGGATGAGCTACAATGAGCAGTTCTTC.

This clonotype was counted at least ten times. The chain employs TRBV2 and TRBJ2-7, with TRBD2 matching 7 bases. Per the germline V gene, CDR1 is SNHLY and CDR2 is FYNNEI. The trim removed 1 base at V and 6 bases at J, leaving 6 bases unmatched. CDR3 length equals 14 residues. The CDR3 DNA sequence: TGTGCCAGCAGTGAAGGGGCGGGAGAGGTCGAGCAGTACTTC. As protein: CASSEGAGEVEQYF.

This chain connects TRBV2 to TRBJ1-2, with 7 bases lining up with TRBD1. The CDR3 is 14 residues long. Germline trimming cut 6 bases from V and 4 bases from J; bases unmatched to any gene: 8. Germline V gene data show CDR1 as SNHLY and CDR2 as FYNNEI. The CDR3 sequence is CASRGTVGSYGYTF. The CDR3 DNA reads TGTGCCAGCAGGGGGACAGTCGGAAGCTATGGCTACACCTTC.

At least ten counts were recorded for this clonotype. The rearrangement joins TRBV28 to TRBJ1-1; tentative D call: TRBD1 (5 bases). V was clipped by 4 bases and J by 6 bases, with 15 bases between them. Germline assignment: CDR1 MDHEN and CDR2 SYDVKM. This CDR3 contains 14 residues. CDR3 residues: CASSSPGIVAEAFF. CDR3 sequence (DNA): TGTGCCAGCAGTTCACCAGGGATAGTGGCTGAAGCTTTCTTT.

In this sample, this clonotype turned up many times. The chain joins TRBV10-3 to TRBJ2-5, with TRBD2 matching 7 bases. After removal of 4 bases from V and 1 base from J, the junction contained 3 bases not matched to a gene. CDR3 length: 14 residues. Germline loops: CDR1 ENHRY, CDR2 SYGVKD. The CDR3 DNA follows: TGTGCCATCAGTGCGCGGGAGTCCCAAGAGACCCAGTACTTC. Translating it yields CAISARESQETQYF.

This clonotype came up many times. V gene TRBV3-1 combines with J gene TRBJ2-5; D gene ambiguous. The germline gives CDR1 LGHDT, CDR2 YNNKEL (reference sequence). The V end lost 1 base, the J end lost 4 bases, and 4 bases lay between the germline ends. There are 12 residues in the CDR3. The CDR3 is CASSQGSETQYF. CDR3 bases: TGTGCCAGCAGCCAAGGATCAGAGACCCAGTACTTC.

There are many counts of this clonotype. This chain joins TRBV27 and TRBJ1-5; 7 nucleotides align to TRBD1. The CDR3 is 15 residues long. CDR1 MNHEY and CDR2 SMNVEV come from the germline V gene (reference sequence). J gave up 2 bases and V 3 bases, and 4 bases lay outside the gene matches. CDR3 sequence reads: CASSLGQGGNQPQHF. CDR3 bases: TGTGCCAGCAGTTTGGGCCAGGGGGGCAATCAGCCCCAGCATTTT.

This clonotype was detected many times. Here the CDR3 DNA reads TGTGCCAGCAGCTTGTGGACAAACACTGAAGCTTTCTTT. Protein sequence: CASSLWTNTEAFF. This chain joins TRBV7-9 and TRBJ1-1, with D perhaps matching TRBD1 (5 bases). The germline V gene encodes CDR1 SEHNR and CDR2 FQNEAQ (reference sequence). The CDR3 length is 13 residues. V gave up 3 bases and J gave up 2 bases, with 7 bases separating them.

The genes are TRBV12-3 or TRBV12-4 and TRBJ2-5, with 16 nucleotides matching TRBD2. The CDR3 runs to 17 residues. J gave up 2 bases and V 6 bases, and 6 bases lay outside the gene matches. CDR3: CASSPGTSGRGQETQYF. The CDR3 DNA follows: TGTGCCAGCAGCCCCGGGACTAGCGGGAGGGGACAAGAGACCCAGTACTTC.

This clonotype was counted a few times. This sequence joins TRBV7-8 and TRBJ1-5; D might be TRBD1 (6 bases). Per the germline V gene, CDR1 is SGHVS and CDR2 is FQNEAQ. The CDR3 is 16 residues long. V was shortened by 2 bases and J by 4 bases, with 15 bases between the two germline ends. Here the CDR3 reads CASSLMVPDSNQPQHF. The CDR3 DNA sequence: TGTGCCAGCAGCTTAATGGTACCGGACAGTAATCAGCCCCAGCATTTT.

This clonotype was counted between two and nine times. The chain uses TRBV12-3 or TRBV12-4 and TRBJ2-2; D not resolved. V was trimmed by 5 bases and J by 0 bases, leaving 13 bases between them. This CDR3 is built from 16 residues. The CDR3 DNA is TGTGCCAGCAGTCCCCCCTGGGCAACGAACACCGGGGAGCTGTTTTTT. It translates to CASSPPWATNTGELFF.

The rearrangement links TRBV4-1 to TRBJ1-1; no firm D call. The CDR3 consists of 19 residues. The germline gives CDR1 MGHRA, CDR2 YSYEKL. Between the trimmed V and J ends, which lost 0 bases and 7 bases, there was a span of 27 bases. The CDR3 nucleotides read TGCGCCAGCAGCCAAGATCCCAGGATGAGAAGGCGGGAAGCCGGTGAAGCTTTCTTT. Amino acids: CASSQDPRMRRREAGEAFF.

As for this clonotype: A read error likely explains this, since a far larger clone differs by one base. This CDR3 is CASRSTGNTEAFF. The DNA of the CDR3 is TGTGCCAGCAGATCGACAGGGAACACTGAAGCTTTCTTT. The V call is TRBV6-1, the J call TRBJ1-1; D perhaps matches TRBD1 (6 bases). The CDR3 totals 13 residues. Germline assignment: CDR1 MNHNS and CDR2 SASEGT. The V end was cut by 6 bases, the J end by 1 base, with 9 bases between.

In its sample, this clonotype was seen a few times. The rearrangement links TRBV5-5 to TRBJ2-2, with a weak D call TRBD2 (6 bases). This CDR3 is built from 18 residues. Trimming took 3 bases from V and 3 from J, leaving 21 bases between them. Germline assignment: CDR1 SGHKS and CDR2 YYEKEE (reference sequence). The CDR3 loop is CASSSKPVAALDTGELFF. The CDR3 nucleotides read TGTGCCAGCAGCTCCAAACCGGTAGCGGCCTTGGACACCGGGGAGCTGTTTTTT.

A remark on this clonotype: A junction boundary mismatches the germline segment, possibly from a read error. CDR3 amino acids: CASSYSGGSTDTRYF. Written as DNA, the CDR3 is TGTGCCAGCAGTTACTCTGGCGGAAGCACAGATACGCGGTATTTT. This sequence joins TRBV6-2 or TRBV6-3 and TRBJ2-3; no reliable D call. The CDR3 sequence is 15 residues long. In germline, CDR1 is MNHEY, CDR2 SVGEGT.